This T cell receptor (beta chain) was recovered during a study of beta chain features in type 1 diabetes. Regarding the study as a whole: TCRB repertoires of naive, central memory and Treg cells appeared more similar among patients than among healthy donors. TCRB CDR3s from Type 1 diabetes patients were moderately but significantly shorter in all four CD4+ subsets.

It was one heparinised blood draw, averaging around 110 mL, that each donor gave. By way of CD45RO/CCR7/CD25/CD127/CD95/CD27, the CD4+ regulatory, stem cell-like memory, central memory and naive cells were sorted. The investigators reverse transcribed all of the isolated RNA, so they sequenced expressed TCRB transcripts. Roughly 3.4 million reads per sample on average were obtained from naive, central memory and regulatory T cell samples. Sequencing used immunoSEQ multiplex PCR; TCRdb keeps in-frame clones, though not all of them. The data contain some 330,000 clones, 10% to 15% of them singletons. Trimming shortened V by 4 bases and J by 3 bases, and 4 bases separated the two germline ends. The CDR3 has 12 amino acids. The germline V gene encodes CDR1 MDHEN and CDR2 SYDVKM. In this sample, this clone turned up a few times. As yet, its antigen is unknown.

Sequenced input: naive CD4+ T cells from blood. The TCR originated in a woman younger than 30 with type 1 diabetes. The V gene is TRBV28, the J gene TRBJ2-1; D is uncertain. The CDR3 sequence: CASSSVYNEQFF. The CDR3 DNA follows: TGTGCCAGCAGTTCTGTCTACAATGAGCAGTTCTTC.